This paragraph covers one TCR beta chain sequence. Each CDR3 protein is one row after TCRdb ran MiXCR on the 5' RACE reads. This table has roughly 450,000 distinct CDR3 sequences, 15% to 20% appearing once. Trimming removed 5 bases from V and 5 bases from J, with 12 bases in between. The CDR3 has 13 amino acids. CDR1 is DFQATT and CDR2 is SNEGSKA in the germline V gene (reference sequence). This sample was included in a study of T-cell memory formation after mild COVID-19. This chain connects TRBV20-1 to TRBJ2-2; D remains ambiguous. This TCR was sampled from an adult woman who had mild COVID-19 (a few samples of this study predate the infection). Cell type and time point are not known. Sequencing was carried out using PBMCs or a T cell subset sorted from them (not recorded which). CDR3 protein: CSALGPITGELFF. CDR3 nucleotide sequence: TGCAGTGCTCTCGGACCAATTACCGGGGAGCTGTTTTTT.